This TCR beta chain is drawn from a study of breast tumors, draining lymph nodes, adjacent tissues. In TCRdb, the multiplex PCR reads were re-called with MiXCR into one record per CDR3 protein. The repertoire holds around 140,000 distinct CDR3 sequences, with around 24% as singletons. Study results and caveats: Tumor repertoires ranked between lymph nodes and nontumor tissue in diversity, with V and J gene preferences. Luminal-like breast cancer showed significantly higher tumor–nontumor repertoire similarity than basal-like. That most tumor T cells come from lymph nodes remained unproven. Data fit most tumor T cells coming from lymph node, expanding in tumor.

Germline CDR1 LNHNV, CDR2 YYDKDF (reference sequence). The CDR3 sequence is 13 residues long. V gave up 6 bases and J gave up 6 bases, with 11 bases separating them. The lymph nodes were axillary draining lymph nodes from breast cancer patients. In its sample, this clonotype was seen many times. Its antigen is unidentified. The V call is TRBV15, the J call TRBJ2-2; TRBD1 might be the D (6 bases). Sequencing was carried out using axillary lymph node tissue. The sequence derives from a female donor with breast cancer. Some clones in this sample may be carry-over from other donors' samples. CDR3 sequence: CATRNDRSGELFF. Here the CDR3 DNA reads TGTGCCACCAGGAACGACAGGTCCGGGGAGCTGTTTTTT. The full variable domain, completed using reference TRBV15 and TRBJ2-2, is DAMVIQNPRYQVTQFGKPVTLSCSQTLNHNVMYWYQQKSSQAPKLLFHYYDKDFNNEADTPDNFQSRRPNTSFCFLDIRSPGLGDTAMYLCATRNDRSGELFFGEGSRLTVL.